These 11 T cell receptor beta chains were sequenced from one sample in a study of a mutant IDH1 vaccine in newly diagnosed glioma. Repertoires were generated with immunoSEQ multiplex PCR, while TCRdb's copy carries only in-frame clones and drops some. This table holds roughly 26,000 clones, around four fifths found once. What these receptors recognize is not known. Described time point: week 35, safety follow-up. Topical imiquimod accompanied each vaccine dose, which consisted of 300 ug of mutant IDH1 20-mer peptide. The specimen comprised PBMCs, sampled from a glioma patient whose treatment included an IDH1 peptide vaccine. Every receptor here comes from a man aged 30 to 45 with glioma.

This clone was picked up a small number of times. V is TRBV30 and J is TRBJ1-1; 7 positions match TRBD1. There are 13 residues in the CDR3. With 7 bases clipped from V and 1 base from J, the junction kept 6 bases outside the gene matches. Germline V gene data show CDR1 as GTSNPN and CDR2 as SVGIG (reference sequence). The CDR3 reads CAYYRGRNTEAFF. The DNA of the CDR3 is TGTGCCTACTACAGGGGCAGGAACACTGAAGCTTTCTTT. Looking up the rest from reference TRBV30 and TRBJ1-1 gives the full variable domain: SQTIHQWPATLVQPVGSPLSLECTVEGTSNPNLYWYRQAAGRGLQLLFYSVGIGQISSEVPQNLSASRPQDRQFILSSKKLLLSDSGFYLCAYYRGRNTEAFFGQGTRLTVV.

The chain employs TRBV7-9 and TRBJ2-1; D is perhaps TRBD1 (6 bases). With 5 bases removed from V and 14 bases from J, the gap between germline ends came to 16 bases. Per the germline V gene, CDR1 is SEHNR and CDR2 is FQNEAQ (reference sequence). The CDR3 has 12 residues. The chain's CDR3 is CASSLPRGQKFF. In DNA form, the CDR3 reads TGTGCCAGCAGCCTACCGCGAGGACAGAAGTTCTTC. Full variable domain (rest looked up from reference TRBV7-9 and TRBJ2-1): DTGVSQNPRHKITKRGQNVTFRCDPISEHNRLYWYRQTLGQGPEFLTYFQNEAQLEKSRLLSDRFSAERPKGSFSTLEIQRTEQGDSAMYLCASSLPRGQKFFGPGTRLTVL.

This chain uses TRBV5-1 with TRBJ1-1; no firm D call. This CDR3 is built from 14 residues. The germline V gene encodes CDR1 SGHRS and CDR2 YFSETQ. Trimming took 0 bases from V and 0 from J, leaving 6 bases between them. In DNA, the CDR3 is TGCGCCAGCAGCTTGGAAGTGATGAACACTGAAGCTTTCTTT. Amino acids: CASSLEVMNTEAFF.

The V gene is TRBV19, the J gene TRBJ1-5; D not resolved. With 7 bases removed from V and 2 bases from J, the gap between germline ends came to 15 bases. The CDR3 has 15 amino acids. CDR1 LNHDA and CDR2 SQIVND come from the germline V gene (reference sequence). The CDR3 loop is CASISGGGGNQPQHF. CDR3 sequence (DNA): TGTGCCAGTATTTCGGGAGGCGGAGGCAATCAGCCCCAGCATTTT.

The chain employs TRBV5-1 and TRBJ2-7; D unclear. The CDR3 loop spans 12 amino acids. From germline, CDR1 is SGHRS and CDR2 YFSETQ. V lost 0 bases and J lost 5, with 6 bases in between. In DNA, the CDR3 is TGCGCCAGCAGCTTGGTGGGTGACGAGCAGTACTTC. Residues: CASSLVGDEQYF. Full variable domain (outside the CDR3, taken from reference TRBV5-1 and TRBJ2-7): KAGVTQTPRYLIKTRGQQVTLSCSPISGHRSVSWYQQTPGQGLQFLFEYFSETQRNKGNFPGRFSGRQFSNSRSEMNVSTLELGDSALYLCASSLVGDEQYFGPGTRLTVT.

This clone was seen a few times. The CDR3 DNA sequence: TGTGCCAGCATCGATTCTTCCTCTGGAAACACCATATATTTT. It is translated as CASIDSSSGNTIYF. The V gene is TRBV28, the J gene TRBJ1-3, with D unresolved. With 7 bases removed from V and 0 bases from J, the gap between germline ends came to 10 bases. In germline, CDR1 is MDHEN, CDR2 SYDVKM. The CDR3 consists of 14 residues.

The chain is built from TRBV4-3 and TRBJ1-5; TRBD1 matches at 8 bases. The CDR3 sequence is 16 residues long. Trimming took 3 bases from V and 0 from J; bases not matched to a gene: 4. CDR1 and CDR2 from the germline V gene are LGHNA and YSLEER. The CDR3 region has the DNA TGCGCCAGCAGCCAGCGGACAGGGAGTAGCAATCAGCCCCAGCATTTT. It encodes CASSQRTGSSNQPQHF.

This clone was counted between two and nine times. The gene calls are TRBV14 and TRBJ1-1, with TRBD1 matching 9 bases. J was trimmed by 10 bases and V by 4 bases; bases with no gene match: 4. The CDR3 extends over 12 amino acids. Germline V gives CDR1 SGHDN, CDR2 FVKESK. The CDR3 coding sequence is TGTGCCAGCAGCCGAGGGACAGGGATAGCTTTCTTT. Its protein is CASSRGTGIAFF.

This sequence joins TRBV27 and TRBJ2-7; 7 bases are shared with TRBD1. The germline CDR1 and CDR2 sequences are MNHEY and SMNVEV (reference sequence). V was clipped by 5 bases and J by 6 bases; unmatched bases: 7. This CDR3 comprises 13 residues. CDR3 nucleotide sequence: TGTGCCAGCAGTCGACAGGGTCGAAGCGAGCAGTACTTC. Protein sequence: CASSRQGRSEQYF.

The chain links TRBV27 to TRBJ1-5, with D possibly being TRBD1 (5 bases). Germline V gives CDR1 MNHEY, CDR2 SMNVEV (reference sequence). There are 15 residues in the CDR3. V lost 5 bases and J lost 0, with 11 bases in between. CDR3: CASSSRQLSNQPQHF. The CDR3 region has the DNA TGTGCCAGCAGTAGTCGACAGCTTAGCAATCAGCCCCAGCATTTT.

This clone was detected only a few times. The gene calls are TRBV6-6 and TRBJ2-3; 8 bases match TRBD1. Germline loops: CDR1 MNHNY, CDR2 SVGAGI (reference sequence). J lost 4 bases, V lost 0 bases, and 3 bases had no gene match. The CDR3 sequence is 15 residues long. In DNA, the CDR3 is TGTGCCAGCAGTTACTCGACAGGGGACGCAGATACGCAGTATTTT. Translated: CASSYSTGDADTQYF.